This record looks at one T cell receptor beta chain sequence and its context. What it recognizes is unknown. The data are from a study of radiotherapy plus CTLA-4 blockade in lung cancer. About the research overall: An objective response was seen in around 19% of patients, and disease control in less than 35%.

Alongside CTLA-4 blockade with ipilimumab, patients with chemo-refractory metastatic non-small-cell lung cancer received focal radiation. Study-wide results and limits: The best prediction of response reportedly came from early blood T cell clone dynamics, with interferon-beta. After treatment with radiotherapy plus ipilimumab, TCR clones that came from the tumor expanded in blood.

This table comes from immunoSEQ multiplex PCR, and its TCRdb copy is limited to in-frame clones, with some not included. This sample has 80,000 to 95,000 clones, with around 83% found just once. This specimen was peripheral blood, taken from a patient treated with radiotherapy plus ipilimumab. The receptor's source is a human donor with non-small cell lung cancer who had stable disease on radiotherapy plus ipilimumab.

The CDR3 loop is CASSLDGTQLRDGYTF. CDR3 sequence (DNA): TGTGCCAGCAGCTTAGATGGTACACAGCTTAGGGATGGCTACACCTTC. The chain employs TRBV11-2 and TRBJ1-2; D unresolved. The CDR3 totals 16 residues. The germline gives CDR1 SGHAT, CDR2 FQNNGV. V lost 0 bases to trimming and J lost 6 bases, with 17 bases between them.